The text below deals with one TCR beta chain. Germline V lookup: CDR1 SGHRS, CDR2 YFSETQ. V lost 0 bases and J lost 0, with 10 bases in between. This CDR3 is built from 17 residues. This specimen comes from a study of regulatory T cells in long-lasting Graves disease. Time point denoted: newly diagnosed GD, antithyroid drugs for less than 3 months. With RNA extracted from PBMCs as input, the TCR library was made. In building TCR beta libraries, iRepertoire HTBI primers were used together with Arm-PCR of CDR3 regions. TCRdb reanalysed the multiplex PCR reads using MiXCR and keeps one entry per CDR3 protein. The table includes about 440,000 distinct CDR3 sequences, about 15% detected once. These same data were also listed under a study on T cells in Graves' hyperthyroidism and ophthalmopathy.

This sequence was found in a woman under 40 with Graves disease. The chain joins TRBV5-1 to TRBJ2-6, with D perhaps TRBD2 (6 bases). The sequences come from peripheral blood mononuclear cells (PBMCs), collected at new diagnosis, from a patient treated with antithyroid drugs. CDR3 DNA: TGCGCCAGCAGCTTGGGAGCGGGTTTCTCTGGGGCCAACGTCCTGACTTTC. Protein: CASSLGAGFSGANVLTF. The whole variable domain, remainder taken from reference TRBV5-1 and TRBJ2-6, is KAGVTQTPRYLIKTRGQQVTLSCSPISGHRSVSWYQQTPGQGLQFLFEYFSETQRNKGNFPGRFSGRQFSNSRSEMNVSTLELGDSALYLCASSLGAGFSGANVLTFGAGSRLTVL.